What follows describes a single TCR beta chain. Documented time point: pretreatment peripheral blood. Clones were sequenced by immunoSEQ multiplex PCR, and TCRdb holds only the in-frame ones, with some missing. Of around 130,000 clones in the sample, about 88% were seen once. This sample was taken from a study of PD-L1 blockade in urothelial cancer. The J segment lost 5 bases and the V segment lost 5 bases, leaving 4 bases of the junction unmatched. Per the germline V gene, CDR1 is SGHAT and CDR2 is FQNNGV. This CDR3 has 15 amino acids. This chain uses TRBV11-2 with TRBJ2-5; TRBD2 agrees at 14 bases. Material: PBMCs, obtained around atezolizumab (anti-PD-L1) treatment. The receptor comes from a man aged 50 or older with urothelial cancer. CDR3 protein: CASSTGLAGAETQYF. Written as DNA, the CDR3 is TGTGCCAGCAGCACGGGACTAGCGGGAGCGGAGACCCAGTACTTC. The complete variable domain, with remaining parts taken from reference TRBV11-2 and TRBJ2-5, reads EAGVAQSPRYKIIEKRQSVAFWCNPISGHATLYWYQQILGQGPKLLIQFQNNGVVDDSQLPKDRFSAERLKGVDSTLKIQPAKLEDSAVYLCASSTGLAGAETQYFGPGTRLLVL.